These 22 T cell receptor beta chains were sequenced from one sample in a study of cytomegalovirus exposure and HLA in healthy donors. Assay used: immunoSEQ multiplex PCR; TCRdb lists only in-frame clones, some missing. The data show 100,000 to 120,000 clones, with approximately 88% seen just once and approximately 1.4% held by the top ten. Sequenced material: PBMCs. The receptors here all came from a woman in her twenties or thirties in good health and CMV-seropositive.

The chain combines TRBV5-8 with TRBJ1-3; the D gene is possibly TRBD1 (6 bases). The CDR3 is 15 amino acids. Trimming took off 3 bases at V and 4 bases at J, with 14 bases between the two ends. Per germline, CDR1 SGHTS and CDR2 YDEGEE. CDR3 residues: CASSWVGGRGNTIYF. CDR3 nucleotides: TGTGCCAGCAGCTGGGTCGGGGGGCGAGGAAACACCATATATTTT.

The chain recombines TRBV7-3 with TRBJ2-3, with 11 bases identical to TRBD2. CDR3 length: 16 amino acids. V lost 4 bases to trimming and J lost 2 bases; unmatched junction nucleotides: 5. Germline CDR1 reads SGHTA; CDR2 reads FQGTGA. CDR3 residues: CASSSGTSGLTDTQYF. The CDR3 DNA reads as TGTGCCAGCAGCTCCGGGACTAGCGGACTCACAGATACGCAGTATTTT.

The gene calls are TRBV5-6 and TRBJ1-5, with D possibly being TRBD1 (6 bases). The CDR3 runs 14 residues. Germline V gene sequence: CDR1 SGHDT, CDR2 YYEEEE. The V end lost 7 bases, the J end lost 5 bases, and 16 bases lay between the germline ends. The chain's CDR3 is CASSRGGTYQPQHF. CDR3 DNA: TGTGCCAGCTCCCGAGGGGGTACCTATCAGCCCCAGCATTTT.

V gene TRBV5-1 combines with J gene TRBJ2-3, with 15 positions matching TRBD2. With 0 bases clipped from V and 1 base from J, the junction kept 0 bases outside the gene matches. Germline CDR1 reads SGHRS; CDR2 reads YFSETQ. The CDR3 totals 17 residues. CDR3 sequence reads: CASSLGTSGRGTDTQYF. The CDR3 region has the DNA TGCGCCAGCAGCTTGGGGACTAGCGGGAGGGGCACAGATACGCAGTATTTT.

The rearrangement uses TRBV15 and TRBJ1-1; D is possibly TRBD1 (5 bases). Looked up from germline, CDR1 is LNHNV and CDR2 is YYDKDF (reference sequence). Trimming cost V 3 bases and J 5 bases, with 16 bases left between them. CDR3 length: 15 amino acids. As DNA, the CDR3 is TGTGCCACCAGCAGGGACTATGGCAGGGATACTGAAGCTTTCTTT. This codes for CATSRDYGRDTEAFF.

The J gene is TRBJ2-7, the V gene TRBV27; TRBD1 agrees at 7 bases. The CDR3 consists of 15 residues. Unmatched junction bases numbered 6, after V lost 2 bases and J lost 2 bases. CDR1 is MNHEY and CDR2 is SMNVEV in the germline V gene (reference sequence). The CDR3 here is CASSLGRDRPYEQYF. For the CDR3, the DNA is TGTGCCAGCAGTTTAGGTCGGGACAGACCCTACGAGCAGTACTTC.

V usage is TRBV29-1 and J usage is TRBJ2-7; TRBD1 might be the D (6 bases). With 4 bases removed from V and 1 base from J, the gap between germline ends came to 14 bases. Germline loops: CDR1 SQVTM, CDR2 ANQGSEA. The CDR3 is 14 amino acids. The CDR3 region has the DNA TGCAGCGTTGTTTCGACAGGAGATTCCTACGAGCAGTACTTC. Its protein product is CSVVSTGDSYEQYF.

The V call is TRBV7-9, the J call TRBJ2-7; possible D gene TRBD1, 5 bases. CDR1 and CDR2 from the germline V gene are SEHNR and FQNEAQ (reference sequence). The CDR3 runs 14 residues. Trimming stripped 5 bases from V and 3 bases from J, with 14 bases between. The CDR3 DNA reads TGTGCCAGCAGCCCCGGCAGGGCCCTCTACGAGCAGTACTTC. Translating gives CASSPGRALYEQYF.

On this clone: Other DNA sequences in the sample encode the same CDR3. This chain connects TRBV10-2 to TRBJ1-2; D is uncertain. CDR3 length: 12 amino acids. V gave up 6 bases and J gave up 4 bases, with 9 bases separating them. In germline, CDR1 is WSHSY, CDR2 SAAADI. The CDR3 DNA is TGCGCCAGCAGAACAGATAGCTATGGCTACACCTTC. The encoded protein is CASRTDSYGYTF.

V is TRBV10-3 and J is TRBJ2-7; TRBD1 matches at 8 bases. The V segment lost 3 bases and the J segment 3 bases; nucleotides outside the gene matches: 4. The germline V gene has CDR1 ENHRY and CDR2 SYGVKD. The CDR3 is made up of 14 amino acids. The DNA for the CDR3 is TGTGCCATCAGTGATCCAGGGGGCGACTACGAGCAGTACTTC. Protein product: CAISDPGGDYEQYF.

The table lists this clone with a count of one. The J gene is TRBJ2-3, the V gene TRBV29-1, with a possible D match to TRBD1 (6 bases). CDR3 length: 13 residues. CDR1 and CDR2 (germline): SQVTM, ANQGSEA. The CDR3 loop reads CSSLDRSTDTQYF. The CDR3 bases are TGCAGTAGTCTGGACAGAAGCACAGATACGCAGTATTTT.

The J gene is TRBJ2-4, the V gene TRBV19; possible D gene TRBD1, 6 bases. The CDR3 totals 15 residues. CDR1 and CDR2 (germline): LNHDA, SQIVND (reference sequence). Between the trimmed V and J ends, which lost 6 bases and 0 bases, there was a span of 12 bases. CDR3 bases: TGTGCCAGTAGCCGGACAGTCTTAGCCAAAAACATTCAGTACTTC. This encodes CASSRTVLAKNIQYF.

The sample holds one count of this clone. This chain links TRBV10-3 with TRBJ2-2; D is possibly TRBD2 (6 bases). The CDR3 extends over 14 amino acids. Germline-derived CDR1 and CDR2 are ENHRY and SYGVKD. V was pared by 7 bases and J by 5 bases, with 14 bases between. Here the CDR3 DNA reads TGTGCCATCAACCCGGGAGAAGTAACCGGGGAGCTGTTTTTT. This gives the protein CAINPGEVTGELFF.

The V gene is TRBV5-1, the J gene TRBJ2-2; 8 positions agree with TRBD1. The CDR3 covers 13 residues. Losses at the gene ends were 5 bases for V and 6 bases for J; bases not matched to a gene: 3. Germline CDR1 and CDR2: SGHRS and YFSETQ. CDR3 sequence: CASSLQGAGELFF. In DNA, the CDR3 is TGCGCCAGCAGTTTACAGGGGGCCGGGGAGCTGTTTTTT.

This clone appeared a few times. The chain combines TRBV6-1 with TRBJ1-1, with D perhaps matching TRBD1 (5 bases). Germline V lookup: CDR1 MNHNS, CDR2 SASEGT. The CDR3 has 13 residues. Between the trimmed V and J ends, which lost 8 bases and 0 bases, there was a span of 10 bases. CDR3 DNA sequence: TGTGCCAGCGGGGCCATAGTGAACACTGAAGCTTTCTTT. Its translation is CASGAIVNTEAFF.

J is TRBJ2-7 and V is TRBV11-2, with TRBD1 matching 10 bases. Germline V gene data show CDR1 as SGHAT and CDR2 as FQNNGV. With 6 bases clipped from V and 1 base from J, the junction kept 12 bases outside the gene matches. The length of the CDR3 is 17 residues. CDR3: CASSSYRDRGRSYEQYF. In DNA form, the CDR3 reads TGTGCCAGCAGTTCCTACCGGGACAGGGGACGTTCCTACGAGCAGTACTTC.

The V and J genes are TRBV15 and TRBJ1-3, with 8 bases aligning to TRBD1. Germline loops: CDR1 LNHNV, CDR2 YYDKDF (reference sequence). Losses at the gene ends were 3 bases for V and 0 bases for J; bases not matched to a gene: 1. The CDR3 loop spans 15 amino acids. In DNA form, the CDR3 reads TGTGCCACCAGCAGGACAGGGGCCTCTGGAAACACCATATATTTT. Translation: CATSRTGASGNTIYF.

This clone was recorded once. The chain recombines TRBV2 with TRBJ1-3; 7 bases are a match to TRBD1. The germline gives CDR1 SNHLY, CDR2 FYNNEI. The CDR3 covers 18 residues. With V trimmed by 5 bases and J by 3 bases, 16 bases remained unmatched. CDR3 region: CASSFPGQSSVRGNTIYF. The CDR3 region has the DNA TGTGCCAGCAGTTTTCCGGGACAGAGTTCCGTACGTGGAAACACCATATATTTT.

The CDR3 here is CASSSVDMRKVSGNTIYF. CDR3 sequence (DNA): TGTGCCAGCAGCTCAGTGGACATGAGGAAGGTCTCTGGAAACACCATATATTTT. The V gene is TRBV7-9, the J gene TRBJ1-3, with a tentative D call TRBD1 (5 bases). The CDR3 runs to 18 residues. V lost 4 bases, J lost 0 bases, and 19 bases lay in between. From germline, CDR1 is SEHNR and CDR2 FQNEAQ (reference sequence).

This clone was detected once. The chain employs TRBV9 and TRBJ2-2; 8 bases match TRBD2. The V segment lost 0 bases and the J segment 3 bases; nucleotides outside the gene matches: 4. The CDR3 runs to 16 residues. Germline V lookup: CDR1 SGDLS, CDR2 YYNGEE. The CDR3 loop reads CASSVAGGAHTGELFF. CDR3 DNA sequence: TGTGCCAGCAGCGTAGCCGGGGGGGCCCACACCGGGGAGCTGTTTTTT. The variable domain in full, completed from reference TRBV9 and TRBJ2-2, reads DSGVTQTPKHLITATGQRVTLRCSPRSGDLSVYWYQQSLDQGLQFLIQYYNGEERAKGNILERFSAQQFPDLHSELNLSSLELGDSALYFCASSVAGGAHTGELFFGEGSRLTVL.

The chain combines TRBV6-1 with TRBJ2-5; 7 bases align to TRBD1. The V segment lost 6 bases and the J segment 5 bases; nucleotides outside the gene matches: 6. There are 13 residues in the CDR3. Germline values: CDR1 MNHNS, CDR2 SASEGT. CDR3 in amino acids: CASRMTGYETQYF. CDR3 nucleotide sequence: TGTGCCAGCAGGATGACAGGGTACGAGACCCAGTACTTC.

V gene TRBV5-5 combines with J gene TRBJ1-2; 9 bases align to TRBD1. CDR3 size: 15 residues. J was trimmed by 2 bases and V by 3 bases; bases with no gene match: 5. The V gene's germline CDR1 is SGHKS and CDR2 YYEKEE (reference sequence). The CDR3 protein is CASSWTDRGNYGYTF. In nucleotides, the CDR3 is TGTGCCAGCAGCTGGACGGACAGGGGCAACTATGGCTACACCTTC.